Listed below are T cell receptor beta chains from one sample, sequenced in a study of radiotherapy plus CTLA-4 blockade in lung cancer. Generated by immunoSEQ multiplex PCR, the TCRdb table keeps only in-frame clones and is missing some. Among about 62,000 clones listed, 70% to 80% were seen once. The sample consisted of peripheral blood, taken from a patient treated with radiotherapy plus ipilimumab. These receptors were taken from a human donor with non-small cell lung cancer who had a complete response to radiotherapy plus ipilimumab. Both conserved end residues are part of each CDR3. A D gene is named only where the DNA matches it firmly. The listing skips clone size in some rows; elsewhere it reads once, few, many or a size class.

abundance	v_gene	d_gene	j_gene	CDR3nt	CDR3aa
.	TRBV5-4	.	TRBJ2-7	TGTGCCAGCAGCCAGTCCGGGAGCTCCTACGAGCAGTACTTC	CASSQSGSSYEQYF
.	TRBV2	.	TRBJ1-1	TGTGCCGGTAGACAGGAGCTAAACACTGAAGCTTTCTTT	CAGRQELNTEAFF
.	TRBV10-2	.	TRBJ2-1	TGCGCCAGCAAAAACCCGTTACGCGATGAGCAGTTCTTC	CASKNPLRDEQFF
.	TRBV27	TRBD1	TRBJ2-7	TGTGCCAGCAGAAGGGGGCTCTCCTACGAGCAGTACTTC	CASRRGLSYEQYF
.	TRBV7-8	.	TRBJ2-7	TGTGCCAGCAGCTTGGGTAGCGGTGAGCAGTACTTC	CASSLGSGEQYF
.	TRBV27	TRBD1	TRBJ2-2	TGTGCCAGCAGTGACCCGGGACAGGGTAACACCGGGGAGCTGTTTTTT	CASSDPGQGNTGELFF
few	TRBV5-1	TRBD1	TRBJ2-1	TGCGCCAGCAGCCGCGGGACAGGGGGGACCAATGAGCAGTTCTTC	CASSRGTGGTNEQFF
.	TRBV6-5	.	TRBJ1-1	TGTGCCAGCAGTTCCAGGGTCCCTGAAGCTTTCTTT	CASSSRVPEAFF
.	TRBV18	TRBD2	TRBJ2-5	TGTGCCAGCTCACCCTATGGACTCCCGGGACTAGCGGGATACGGAGAGACCCAGTACTTC	CASSPYGLPGLAGYGETQYF
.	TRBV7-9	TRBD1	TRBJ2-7	TGTGCCAGCAGCTCCGGGACAGGATACGAGCAGTACTTC	CASSSGTGYEQYF
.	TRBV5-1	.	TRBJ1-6	TGCGCCAGCAGCTTGGCGGCGGCGTATAATTCACCCCTCCACTTT	CASSLAAAYNSPLHF
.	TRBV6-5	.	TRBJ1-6	TGTGCCAGCGCCCTCTTAACAGTGATCTATTCACCCCTCCACTTT	CASALLTVIYSPLHF
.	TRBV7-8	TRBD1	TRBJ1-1	TGTGCCAGCAGCTTAGGGCCTCCAGGACAGGGAGGCACTGAAGCTTTCTTT	CASSLGPPGQGGTEAFF
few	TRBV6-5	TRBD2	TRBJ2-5	TGTGCCAGCAGTTATGTAGCGGGCATAGGGGTAGAGACCCAGTACTTC	CASSYVAGIGVETQYF
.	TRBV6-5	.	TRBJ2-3	TGTGCCAGCAGTACGGGGGGCACAGATACGCAGTATTTT	CASSTGGTDTQYF
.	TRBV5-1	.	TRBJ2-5	TGCGCCAGCAGCCCGGGACATGGGGGTGGTGAGACCCAGTACTTC	CASSPGHGGGETQYF
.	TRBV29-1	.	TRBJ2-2	TGCAGCGTTGCCAGGACAACGAACACCGGGGAGCTGTTTTTT	CSVARTTNTGELFF
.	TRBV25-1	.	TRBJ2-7	TGTGCCAGCAGTGAAGTAGGGACAACAGCCTACGAGCAGTACTTC	CASSEVGTTAYEQYF
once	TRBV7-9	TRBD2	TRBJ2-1	TGTGCCAGCAGCCGGACTAGCGGTGGATTGCGAAATGAGCAGTTCTTC	CASSRTSGGLRNEQFF
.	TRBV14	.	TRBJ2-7	TGTGCCAGCAGCCAACACCGCAACTTTCAGTACTTC	CASSQHRNFQYF
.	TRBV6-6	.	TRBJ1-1	TGTGCCAGCAGTTACTCGGCGGTGAACACTGAAGCTTTCTTT	CASSYSAVNTEAFF
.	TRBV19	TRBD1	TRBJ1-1	TGTGCCAGTAGCCTGAGGAGACAGGGTTACACTGAAGCTTTCTTT	CASSLRRQGYTEAFF
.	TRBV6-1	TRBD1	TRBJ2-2	TGTGCCAGCAGTGAAGCCCGGACAGGGGGGGCCGGGGAGCTGTTTTTT	CASSEARTGGAGELFF
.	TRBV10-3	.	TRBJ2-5	TGTGCCATCAGTGTGGGGTCGGGGGAGACCCAGTACTTC	CAISVGSGETQYF
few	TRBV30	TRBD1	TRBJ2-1	TGTGCCAGGGACAGGGGGACCAATGAGCAGTTCTTC	CARDRGTNEQFF
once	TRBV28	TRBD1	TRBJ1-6	TGTGCCAGCAGTCTACGACAGGGGAGGGATTCACCCCTCCACTTT	CASSLRQGRDSPLHF
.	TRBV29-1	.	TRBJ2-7	TGCAGCGTTGAAGAGTTAGGCAGGGAAGACTACGAGCAGTACTTC	CSVEELGREDYEQYF
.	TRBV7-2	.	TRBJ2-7	TGTGCCAGCAGCTTCGGAGAGAGGTCCGAGCAGTACTTC	CASSFGERSEQYF
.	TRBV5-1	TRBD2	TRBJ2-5	TGCGCCAGCAGCTCGGGACTAGCGGGGGCCCTCGGCGAGACCCAGTACTTC	CASSSGLAGALGETQYF
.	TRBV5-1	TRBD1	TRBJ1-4	TGCGCCAGCAGTCCCGGGACAGGGACTAATGAAAAACTGTTTTTT	CASSPGTGTNEKLFF
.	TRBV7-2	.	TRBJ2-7	TGTGCCAGCAGCCACTCAGGGACACTGAGCTACGAGCAGTACTTC	CASSHSGTLSYEQYF
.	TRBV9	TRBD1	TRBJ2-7	TGTGCCAGCAGCGCGAACCCGGACAGGGCAACCTACGAGCAGTACTTC	CASSANPDRATYEQYF
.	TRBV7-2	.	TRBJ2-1	TGTGCCAGCAGCTTGTTTCAGGGTGTTAATGAGCAGTTCTTC	CASSLFQGVNEQFF
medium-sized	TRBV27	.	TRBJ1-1	TGTGCCAGCAGTCTGCCCTATGGTGAAGCTTTCTTT	CASSLPYGEAFF
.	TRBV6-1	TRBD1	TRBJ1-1	TGTGCCAGCAGTCCTCGGGCAGGGGGCCAAATTGAAGCTTTCTTT	CASSPRAGGQIEAFF
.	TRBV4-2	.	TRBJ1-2	TGTGCCAGCAGCCCGGAACAGGGCTATGGCTACACCTTC	CASSPEQGYGYTF
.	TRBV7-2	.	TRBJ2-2	TGTGCCAGCAGCTTAGAATTACGGCAGGCCACCGGGGAGCTGTTTTTT	CASSLELRQATGELFF
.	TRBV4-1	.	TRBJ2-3	TGCGCCAGCGCCCGCCCCAGCGGGAGCACAGATACGCAGTATTTT	CASARPSGSTDTQYF
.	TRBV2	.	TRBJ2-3	TGTGCCAGCAGTTCCCGACAGATATCAGATACGCAGTATTTT	CASSSRQISDTQYF
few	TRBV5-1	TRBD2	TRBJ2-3	TGCGCCAGCAGTTGGCGGGGGGGGCCAGATACGCAGTATTTT	CASSWRGGPDTQYF
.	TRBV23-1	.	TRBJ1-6	TGCGCCAGCAGTCAATGCCCGCCAGAGAGGGACTATAATTCACCCCTCCACTTT	CASSQCPPERDYNSPLHF
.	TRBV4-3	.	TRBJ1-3	TGCGCCAGCAGCCAAGTGGGGGCCCCGGGCTCTCAATCTGGAAACACCATATATTTT	CASSQVGAPGSQSGNTIYF
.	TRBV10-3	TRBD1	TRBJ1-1	TGTGCCATCAGTGCGACAGGGAGTAGGAGTACTGAAGCTTTCTTT	CAISATGSRSTEAFF
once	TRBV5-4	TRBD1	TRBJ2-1	TGTGCCAGCAGCGCACAGGGGGGCAATGAGCAGTTCTTC	CASSAQGGNEQFF
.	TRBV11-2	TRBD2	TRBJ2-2	TGTGCCAGCAGCTTAAGACTAGCGGGGACAAACACCGGGGAGCTGTTTTTT	CASSLRLAGTNTGELFF
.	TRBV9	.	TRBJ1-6	TGTGCCAGCAGCGTAGATGAGGGTTCCTATAATTTACCCCTCCACTTT	CASSVDEGSYNLPLHF
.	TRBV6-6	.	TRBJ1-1	TGTGCCAGCAGTTATCGGGGTAGAGGCACTGAAGCTTTCTTT	CASSYRGRGTEAFF
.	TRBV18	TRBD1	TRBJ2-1	TGTGCCAGCTCACACGACAGGGGTCCGAACAATGAGCAGTTCTTC	CASSHDRGPNNEQFF
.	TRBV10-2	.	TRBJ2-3	TGCGCCACCATTGGGGGGGCTAACACAGATACGCAGTATTTT	CATIGGANTDTQYF